This TCR beta chain was recovered during a study of blood T cell repertoires in COVID-19. In the authors' workflow: By means of reference gene primer amplification, nucleated cell counts were estimated. Profiled with immunoSEQ multiplex PCR; TCRdb holds only in-frame clones, not every one. The V and J calls and clone size were taken over from that table, and D and trimming were inferred from the DNA. The table has 250,000 to 300,000 clones, approximately 85% seen once; the top ten hold under 7%. Those designated as exposed participants met a COVID-19 case within 2 weeks before study entry. This CDR3 is built from 17 residues. Trimming pared 2 bases from V and 3 bases from J, leaving 17 bases between. The germline V gene encodes CDR1 MNHEY and CDR2 SVGEGT.

Specimen: PBMCs or T cells enriched from blood (not recorded which). The sequence came from a woman aged 45 to 65 who had been exposed to COVID-19. The J gene is TRBJ2-1, the V gene TRBV6-2 or TRBV6-3; TRBD2 is a possible D gene (7 bases). DNA of the CDR3: TGTGCCAGCAGTTACCCCATTGGGGGGGCGAACTACAATGAGCAGTTCTTC. The encoded protein is CASSYPIGGANYNEQFF.